These 32 T cell receptor beta chains originate from one sample sequenced in a study of blood T cell repertoires in COVID-19. The method was immunoSEQ multiplex PCR; TCRdb's version includes in-frame clones alone and lacks a portion of them. Here the sample spans roughly 150,000 clones, about 81% being singletons. The sequencing input was peripheral blood. All receptors come from a woman at least 80 years old with acute or convalescent COVID-19.

The gene calls are TRBV5-8 and TRBJ1-1; D possibly corresponds to TRBD1 (6 bases). Germline CDR1 reads SGHTS; CDR2 reads YDEGEE. The CDR3 spans 19 residues. The germline V and J ends were trimmed by 0 bases and 1 base, with 22 bases remaining between them. Written as DNA, the CDR3 is TGTGCCAGCAGCTTGGTTCGGTCCGCTCTAGGGACACCGAACACTGAAGCTTTCTTT. It yields the protein CASSLVRSALGTPNTEAFF.

J is TRBJ1-3 and V is TRBV10-3; TRBD1 might be the D (6 bases). This CDR3 has 17 residues. V was shortened by 2 bases and J by 1 base, with 15 bases between the two germline ends. Germline lookup yields CDR1 ENHRY and CDR2 SYGVKD. As DNA, the CDR3 is TGTGCCATCAGTGAGCAGTCAGGACAGCTATCTGGAAACACCATATATTTT. Amino acids: CAISEQSGQLSGNTIYF.

The rearrangement links TRBV11-3 to TRBJ2-1; possibly TRBD1 for D (6 bases). The CDR3 contains 14 residues. V dropped 5 bases and J dropped 4 bases, with 12 bases sitting between them. Germline CDR1 is SGHNT and CDR2 is YENEEA. As DNA, the CDR3 is TGTGCCAGCAGCCGGGACACCAAGTACAATGAGCAGTTCTTC. Translation: CASSRDTKYNEQFF.

This chain connects TRBV6-1 to TRBJ1-6, with a possible D match to TRBD1 (6 bases). CDR3 length: 13 residues. V gave up 3 bases and J gave up 7 bases, with 7 bases separating them. Germline V CDR1 and CDR2: MNHNS, SASEGT. As DNA, the CDR3 is TGTGCCAGCAGTGAGCAGGGGAATTCACCCCTCCACTTT. It is translated as CASSEQGNSPLHF.

The V gene is TRBV19, the J gene TRBJ1-2; D gene ambiguous. The CDR3 is 16 amino acids. Per the germline V gene, CDR1 is LNHDA and CDR2 is SQIVND (reference sequence). V was pared by 2 bases and J by 0 bases, with 13 bases between. CDR3 in amino acids: CASSIISQETNYGYTF. The CDR3 bases are TGTGCCAGTAGTATAATATCCCAGGAAACTAACTATGGCTACACCTTC.

The J gene is TRBJ2-7, the V gene TRBV6-2 or TRBV6-3, with 8 bases fitting TRBD2. CDR1 is MNHEY and CDR2 is SVGEGT in the germline V gene. The CDR3 is 14 amino acids. Losses at the gene ends were 2 bases for V and 3 bases for J; bases not matched to a gene: 3. The DNA for the CDR3 is TGTGCCAGCAGTTACATTGCGGGGGGCTACGAGCAGTACTTC. Encoded protein: CASSYIAGGYEQYF.

J is TRBJ2-2 and V is TRBV27; tentatively, D is TRBD1 (6 bases). Germline V lookup: CDR1 MNHEY, CDR2 SMNVEV (reference sequence). The CDR3 loop spans 13 amino acids. Trimming stripped 5 bases from V and 5 bases from J, with 9 bases between. CDR3 residues: CASSTGWTGELFF. The CDR3 DNA reads as TGTGCCAGCAGTACAGGGTGGACCGGGGAGCTGTTTTTT.

This clone showed up just once. This rearrangement joins TRBV11-2 to TRBJ2-3; D unclear. CDR1 is SGHAT, CDR2 FQNNGV, per germline. The CDR3 loop spans 17 amino acids. V was shortened by 6 bases and J by 0 bases, with 19 bases between the two germline ends. The CDR3 is CASSPLISRNSTDTQYF. The DNA of the CDR3 is TGTGCCAGCAGTCCACTAATATCTCGAAATAGCACAGATACGCAGTATTTT.

The chain combines TRBV19 with TRBJ1-4; 8 bases map to TRBD1. J was trimmed by 5 bases and V by 9 bases; bases with no gene match: 5. There are 13 residues in the CDR3. Germline assignment: CDR1 LNHDA and CDR2 SQIVND (reference sequence). CDR3 sequence (DNA): TGTGCCAGCGCCGGGACAGGCAATGAAAAACTGTTTTTT. Translating it yields CASAGTGNEKLFF. The variable domain in full, completed from reference TRBV19 and TRBJ1-4, reads DGGITQSPKYLFRKEGQNVTLSCEQNLNHDAMYWYRQDPGQGLRLIYYSQIVNDFQKGDIAEGYSVSREKKESFPLTVTSAQKNPTAFYLCASAGTGNEKLFFGSGTQLSVL.

The chain employs TRBV7-2 and TRBJ1-2; D unclear. The ends were cut back, 6 bases at V and 0 bases at J, with 14 bases in the middle. Per germline, CDR1 SGHTA and CDR2 FQGNSA. CDR3 length: 15 amino acids. Here the CDR3 reads CASSVGLGANYGYTF. The DNA of the CDR3 is TGTGCCAGCAGTGTAGGGTTGGGAGCTAACTATGGCTACACCTTC.

The chain joins TRBV4-2 to TRBJ1-2; tentative D call: TRBD1 (5 bases). Trimming left V 0 bases short and J 8 bases short, with 19 bases between. From germline, CDR1 is LGHNA and CDR2 YNFKEQ. This CDR3 spans 16 amino acids. This CDR3 is CASSQDLWAGLGGYTF. The CDR3 DNA follows: TGTGCCAGCAGCCAAGATCTTTGGGCAGGGCTGGGCGGCTACACCTTC.

V is TRBV5-6 and J is TRBJ1-2; 10 nucleotides align to TRBD1. Per germline, CDR1 SGHDT and CDR2 YYEEEE. V shed 5 bases, J shed 4 bases, and the junction held 2 bases outside the gene matches. There are 13 residues in the CDR3. CDR3 protein: CASRRTGGYGYTF. The CDR3 DNA is TGTGCCAGCAGACGGACAGGGGGCTATGGCTACACCTTC.

The genes are TRBV28 and TRBJ2-4; 7 bases align to TRBD1. The CDR3 sequence is 15 residues long. Germline CDR1 and CDR2: MDHEN and SYDVKM. After removal of 1 base from V and 8 bases from J, the junction contained 8 bases not matched to a gene. CDR3 DNA: TGTGCCAGCAGTTTATCAGGGCAGGGGGTATACATTCAGTACTTC. Protein sequence: CASSLSGQGVYIQYF.

The rearrangement joins TRBV19 to TRBJ2-4; no reliable D call. The CDR3 length is 17 residues. V gave up 1 base and J gave up 0 bases, with 13 bases separating them. Germline CDR1 and CDR2: LNHDA and SQIVND (reference sequence). The CDR3 nucleotides read TGTGCCAGTAGTATAGTTCGAAATCAACTAGCCAAAAACATTCAGTACTTC. Its translation is CASSIVRNQLAKNIQYF.

This clone occurred many times. The J gene is TRBJ1-3, the V gene TRBV13; D gene uncertain. The ends were cut back, 6 bases at V and 0 bases at J, with 3 bases in the middle. The germline V gene has CDR1 PRHDT and CDR2 FYEKMQ (reference sequence). This CDR3 contains 12 residues. The DNA of the CDR3 is TGTGCCAGCAGATACTCTGGAAACACCATATATTTT. Translating gives CASRYSGNTIYF.

This clone turned up a few times. This chain joins TRBV2 and TRBJ2-5; 11 bases are a match to TRBD2. The CDR3 is 15 residues long. The ends lost 2 bases at V and 7 bases at J; junction bases unmatched: 6. Germline V gene data show CDR1 as SNHLY and CDR2 as FYNNEI. This CDR3 reads CASSEIAGGLGTQYF. DNA of the CDR3: TGTGCCAGCAGTGAAATAGCGGGGGGGCTTGGGACCCAGTACTTC.

This rearrangement joins TRBV28 to TRBJ2-1; D is perhaps TRBD1 (6 bases). Deletions cut 5 bases from V and 4 bases from J, with 9 bases between. Germline lookup yields CDR1 MDHEN and CDR2 SYDVKM. The length of the CDR3 is 13 residues. The CDR3 protein is CASSPTGYNEQFF. The CDR3 DNA reads as TGTGCCAGCAGTCCGACAGGTTACAATGAGCAGTTCTTC.

The genes are TRBV2 and TRBJ1-4; 8 bases match TRBD1. V shed 3 bases, J shed 12 bases, and the junction held 9 bases outside the gene matches. The CDR3 is made up of 14 amino acids. CDR1 is SNHLY, CDR2 FYNNEI, per germline. The CDR3 DNA is TGTGCCAGCAGTGAGAGCAGGGGGCGCGGGGAACTGTTTTTT. The encoded protein is CASSESRGRGELFF. The full variable domain, its missing parts supplied by reference TRBV2 and TRBJ1-4, is EPEVTQTPSHQVTQMGQEVILRCVPISNHLYFYWYRQILGQKVEFLVSFYNNEISEKSEIFDDQFSVERPDGSNFTLKIRSTKLEDSAMYFCASSESRGRGELFFGSGTQLSVL.

CDR3 sequence (DNA): TGTGCCAGCAGTTTAACCGGGACTAGCGGGGGTAAAGATACGCAGTATTTT. Amino acids: CASSLTGTSGGKDTQYF. This sequence joins TRBV5-5 and TRBJ2-3; 14 bases map to TRBD2. The length of the CDR3 is 17 residues. Germline CDR1 SGHKS, CDR2 YYEKEE (reference sequence). V trimming: 5 bases; J trimming: 5 bases; junction bases outside the gene matches: 10.

This clone was seen more than once but under ten times. J is TRBJ2-3 and V is TRBV6-5; D is ambiguous. Germline-derived CDR1 and CDR2 are MNHEY and SVGAGI. Trimming stripped 5 bases from V and 0 bases from J, with 12 bases between. The CDR3 totals 15 residues. The CDR3 protein is CASSPMESSTDTQYF. CDR3 DNA sequence: TGTGCCAGCAGTCCCATGGAGTCTAGCACAGATACGCAGTATTTT.

The chain employs TRBV18 and TRBJ2-7; 10 bases line up with TRBD1. V lost 5 bases and J lost 2; bases outside the gene matches: 3. Germline V gene data show CDR1 as KGHSH and CDR2 as LQKENI. The CDR3 has 14 residues. The CDR3 here is CASSSGTGAYEQYF. In DNA form, the CDR3 reads TGTGCCAGCTCATCCGGGACAGGGGCCTACGAGCAGTACTTC.

The chain couples TRBV11-1 to TRBJ2-7; tentative D call: TRBD2 (7 bases). CDR3 length: 14 residues. The V gene lost 10 bases and the J gene lost 7 bases, with 23 bases spanning the gap. Germline V gene lookup returns CDR1 SGHAT and CDR2 FQDESV (reference sequence). The CDR3 protein is CATRGGSLVKEQYF. Written as DNA, the CDR3 is TGTGCCACCAGGGGCGGGAGTCTAGTAAAAGAGCAGTACTTC. Full variable domain (missing parts from reference TRBV11-1 and TRBJ2-7): EAEVAQSPRYKITEKSQAVAFWCDPISGHATLYWYRQILGQGPELLVQFQDESVVDDSQLPKDRFSAERLKGVDSTLKIQPAELGDSAMYLCATRGGSLVKEQYFGPGTRLTVT.

This clone was detected once. The genes are TRBV28 and TRBJ2-5; TRBD2 aligns across 8 bases. This CDR3 has 16 residues. CDR1 and CDR2 (germline): MDHEN, SYDVKM. V shed 4 bases, J shed 4 bases, and the junction held 11 bases outside the gene matches. CDR3 in amino acids: CASSSPGAGGGETQYF. CDR3 nucleotide sequence: TGTGCCAGCAGTTCCCCCGGGGCGGGAGGAGGAGAGACCCAGTACTTC. Together with reference TRBV28 and TRBJ2-5, the CDR3 gives the full variable domain: DVKVTQSSRYLVKRTGEKVFLECVQDMDHENMFWYRQDPGLGLRLIYFSYDVKMKEKGDIPEGYSVSREKKERFSLILESASTNQTSMYLCASSSPGAGGGETQYFGPGTRLLVL.

The chain uses TRBV4-2 and TRBJ1-1; D not resolved. V shed 0 bases and J shed 4 bases, with 15 bases lying between them. The CDR3 runs to 16 residues. Germline V gene lookup returns CDR1 LGHNA and CDR2 YNFKEQ. CDR3 nucleotide sequence: TGTGCCAGCAGCCAAGATACGGGTTACATGAGCACTGAAGCTTTCTTT. It is translated as CASSQDTGYMSTEAFF.

This chain connects TRBV18 to TRBJ2-3; D not certain. Trimming removed 0 bases from V and 3 bases from J, with 13 bases in between. The CDR3 length is 16 residues. Looked up from germline, CDR1 is KGHSH and CDR2 is LQKENI. In nucleotides, the CDR3 is TGTGCCAGCTCACCACCGATCAGACAAATAACAGATACGCAGTATTTT. As protein: CASSPPIRQITDTQYF.

V gene TRBV7-2 combines with J gene TRBJ2-5, with 9 bases aligning to TRBD2. Germline values: CDR1 SGHTA, CDR2 FQGNSA. There are 15 residues in the CDR3. J gave up 3 bases and V 1 base, and 3 bases lay outside the gene matches. This chain's CDR3 is CASSLESSGKETQYF. The CDR3, as DNA: TGTGCCAGCAGCTTAGAGTCTAGCGGGAAAGAGACCCAGTACTTC.

This chain links TRBV5-4 with TRBJ2-5, with TRBD2 matching 9 bases. From germline, CDR1 is SGHNT and CDR2 YYREEE (reference sequence). V gave up 2 bases and J gave up 2 bases; unmatched junction bases: 7. The CDR3 has 16 amino acids. In DNA, the CDR3 is TGTGCCAGCAGCTTTTCTAGCGGGGCAGAACAAGAGACCCAGTACTTC. Its protein product is CASSFSSGAEQETQYF. Complete variable domain (other parts from reference TRBV5-4 and TRBJ2-5): ETGVTQSPTHLIKTRGQQVTLRCSSQSGHNTVSWYQQALGQGPQFIFQYYREEENGRGNFPPRFSGLQFPNYSSELNVNALELDDSALYLCASSFSSGAEQETQYFGPGTRLLVL.

V usage is TRBV9 and J usage is TRBJ1-2, with a weak D call TRBD1 (5 bases). This CDR3 spans 14 amino acids. Germline CDR1 SGDLS, CDR2 YYNGEE. Trimming pared 6 bases from V and 8 bases from J, leaving 20 bases between. CDR3 protein: CASTDSTGLIGYTF. CDR3 nucleotides: TGTGCCAGCACCGACAGCACCGGGTTGATCGGCTACACCTTC.

The chain employs TRBV24-1 and TRBJ2-1, with 11 bases lining up with TRBD1. Germline V gene sequence: CDR1 KGHDR, CDR2 SFDVKD. This CDR3 comprises 15 residues. Unmatched junction bases numbered 1, after V lost 7 bases and J lost 0 bases. CDR3 nucleotides: TGTGCCACCAGGGGGACAGGGGGCTCCTACAATGAGCAGTTCTTC. Its translation: CATRGTGGSYNEQFF.

The chain carries TRBV10-1 and TRBJ2-2; D possibly corresponds to TRBD2 (5 bases). The CDR3 is 16 amino acids. The germline V gene has CDR1 WNHNN and CDR2 SYGVQD (reference sequence). Between the trimmed V and J ends, which lost 3 bases and 0 bases, there was a span of 11 bases. CDR3 sequence reads: CASSDGGIPNTGELFF. In DNA form, the CDR3 reads TGCGCCAGCAGTGACGGAGGTATTCCGAACACCGGGGAGCTGTTTTTT.

The gene calls are TRBV28 and TRBJ2-2, with D hard to call. The CDR3 has 14 residues. CDR1 and CDR2 from the germline V gene are MDHEN and SYDVKM. V lost 6 bases, J lost 6 bases, and 14 bases lay in between. Here the CDR3 reads CASSPPGLAGELFF. The DNA for the CDR3 is TGTGCCAGCAGCCCCCCAGGTCTGGCCGGGGAGCTGTTTTTT.

V is TRBV7-9 and J is TRBJ1-3; no firm D call. The CDR3 totals 18 residues. Between the trimmed V and J ends, which lost 1 base and 0 bases, there was a span of 16 bases. From germline, CDR1 is SEHNR and CDR2 FQNEAQ (reference sequence). The CDR3 sequence: CASSLGPPTASSGNTIYF. CDR3 DNA: TGTGCCAGCAGCTTAGGACCCCCCACAGCATCCTCTGGAAACACCATATATTTT.